This T cell receptor (beta chain) was sequenced in a study of response to subunit inactivated influenza vaccine. This clonotype was observed many times. TCRdb called the RT-PCR reads again in MiXCR, with one record for every CDR3 protein. Among 300,000 to 350,000 distinct CDR3 sequences listed, about a fifth were seen once. Material: PBMCs from blood, obtained roughly 20 months after vaccination. The receptor's source is a man aged 50 to 69 who received an inactivated influenza vaccine.

CDR3 sequence reads: CASSYPGQGGAFF. CDR3 bases: TGTGCCAGCAGTTACCCTGGACAGGGAGGAGCTTTCTTT. The chain links TRBV6-5 to TRBJ1-1; 8 bases are a match to TRBD1. J was trimmed by 10 bases and V by 2 bases; bases with no gene match: 6. Germline V lookup: CDR1 MNHEY, CDR2 SVGAGI. The CDR3 runs to 13 residues.